A selection of T cell receptor beta chains follows, all from one sample in a study of CD8+CD57+ T cells in acquired aplastic anemia. TCRdb redid the calling of the reads with MiXCR, one entry per CDR3 protein. Of about 240,000 distinct CDR3 sequences listed, approximately 45% were seen once; the top ten hold 7.8%. Sequencing used sorted CD4+, CD8+, or CD8+CD57+ T cells (not recorded which) from PBMCs. The receptors shown here come from a human donor with aplastic anemia. Each CDR3 is given with its conserved first and last residue. The D gene is left open where the match is weak. Clone size appears in some rows only: once, few, many, or a class for an expanded clone.

CDR3nt,CDR3aa,v_gene,j_gene,abundance,d_gene
TGTGCCAGCAGGTTAGAGACAGGGGAACTATATGGCTACACCTTC,CASRLETGELYGYTF,TRBV28,TRBJ1-2,few,TRBD1
TGCAGCGTTAGGGACGGGAAGTCCTACGAGCAGTACTTC,CSVRDGKSYEQYF,TRBV20-1,TRBJ2-7,NA,NA
TGTGCCAGCAGCCAAGAATATTGGACTAGCGGGGACAATGAGCAGTTCTTC,CASSQEYWTSGDNEQFF,TRBV4-2,TRBJ2-1,NA,TRBD2
TGCAGTGCTAGAGTGGTGGGTAGCGGGGGGGCCCCCCAAGAGACCCAGTACTTC,CSARVVGSGGAPQETQYF,TRBV20-1,TRBJ2-5,many,TRBD2
TGTGCCAGCAGCTTAGCTAGTCGGGAGAACTATGGCTACACCTTC,CASSLASRENYGYTF,TRBV7-9,TRBJ1-2,many,NA
TGTGCCAGCAGCAGCATTTTGGCGGGGGGGCACTTGGAGACCCAGTACTTC,CASSSILAGGHLETQYF,TRBV12-3/TRBV12-4,TRBJ2-5,many,TRBD2
TGTGCCAGCAGTTTAGACCCCCGGGGGTTTCAGGAAAAACTGTTTTTT,CASSLDPRGFQEKLFF,TRBV28,TRBJ1-4,NA,NA
TGCGCCAGCAGCCAAGCCGGGACTGTCGCGACCCAGTACTTC,CASSQAGTVATQYF,TRBV4-1,TRBJ2-5,few,NA
TGTGCCAGCAGCGGGACCCATGAGCAGTTCTTC,CASSGTHEQFF,TRBV9,TRBJ2-1,NA,NA
TGCAGCGTGGCCGCCAGTGCTCAAAATTCACCCCTCCACTTT,CSVAASAQNSPLHF,TRBV29-1,TRBJ1-6,NA,NA
TGTGCCAGCGGGAGGAGGGGCACCGGGGAGCTGTTTTTT,CASGRRGTGELFF,TRBV12-5,TRBJ2-2,NA,TRBD2
TGTGCCAGCAGTCGGACTAGCGGGTTGGACTACGAGCAGTACTTC,CASSRTSGLDYEQYF,TRBV12-3/TRBV12-4,TRBJ2-7,many,TRBD2
TGTGCCAGCAGCCCAACATCGATGTGGGAGACCCAGTACTTC,CASSPTSMWETQYF,TRBV13,TRBJ2-5,many,NA
TGTGCCATCAGGCCGGGACTAGCGGGGACTACACAAGAGACCCAGTACTTC,CAIRPGLAGTTQETQYF,TRBV10-3,TRBJ2-5,NA,TRBD2
TGTGCCAGCAGTCCCTGGACAGGAGGGAGCGGACTAAAAGAGACCCAGTACTTC,CASSPWTGGSGLKETQYF,TRBV2,TRBJ2-5,many,NA
TGTGCCAGCAGCGACTCGGGACTACCCTACGAGCAGTACTTC,CASSDSGLPYEQYF,TRBV3-1,TRBJ2-7,few,TRBD2
TGCGCCAGCACCGGAGACAGGGAAGGAAGAGGCTACACCTTC,CASTGDREGRGYTF,TRBV5-1,TRBJ1-2,many,TRBD1
TGTGCCAGAGGACAGATTAGGGAGGGGTTATATGGCTACACCTTC,CARGQIREGLYGYTF,TRBV5-4,TRBJ1-2,NA,NA
TGTGCCAGCAGCTCCCTCAGGGGTTTTACTGAAGCTTTCTTT,CASSSLRGFTEAFF,TRBV7-9,TRBJ1-1,NA,NA
TGTGCCAGCAGTTTCGGGACAGCGGCGCAGCCCCAGCATTTT,CASSFGTAAQPQHF,TRBV12-3/TRBV12-4,TRBJ1-5,few,TRBD1
TGTGCCAGCAGTTTTGGTACAGGGGGGCACAATGAGCAGTTCTTC,CASSFGTGGHNEQFF,TRBV27,TRBJ2-1,NA,TRBD1
TGTGCCAGCAGACCCACCTACAATGAGCAGTTCTTC,CASRPTYNEQFF,TRBV2,TRBJ2-1,many,NA
TGCGCCAGCGGCTTGGGGTTTTACCCTAGAACCAACTATGGCTACACCTTC,CASGLGFYPRTNYGYTF,TRBV5-1,TRBJ1-2,NA,NA
TGCAGTGCTAGATCTGAGGATTCGGGGGAGCTGTTTTTT,CSARSEDSGELFF,TRBV20-1,TRBJ2-2,NA,NA
TGTGCCAGCAGCCAATCGGGGCGGGAGACTACCTACGAGCAGTACTTC,CASSQSGRETTYEQYF,TRBV16,TRBJ2-7,many,TRBD2
TGTGCCAGCAGCTTCCATCAGGCAGCCGATTCACCCCTCCACTTT,CASSFHQAADSPLHF,TRBV7-9,TRBJ1-6,NA,NA
TGTGCCAGCAGCGACCGGGACAGGGGATTCTACGAGCAGTACTTC,CASSDRDRGFYEQYF,TRBV13,TRBJ2-7,many,TRBD1
TGTGCCAGCAGTCCCGGGCCGCGGGGCACTGAAGCTTTCTTT,CASSPGPRGTEAFF,TRBV27,TRBJ1-1,few,NA
TGTGCCAGCAGCCTTGAAGGGCATGAGCAGTTCTTC,CASSLEGHEQFF,TRBV7-9,TRBJ2-1,many,NA
TGTGCCAGCAGCCAAGGACAGGGTCCTTTCTACGAGCAGTACTTC,CASSQGQGPFYEQYF,TRBV3-1,TRBJ2-7,NA,TRBD1
TGCAGTGCTAGAGATGGCGGAAGCGGAAGCTCCTACGAGCAGTACTTC,CSARDGGSGSSYEQYF,TRBV20-1,TRBJ2-7,many,NA
TGCAGCGTTGAGGCGGGACCGCGGAACACTGAAGCTTTCTTT,CSVEAGPRNTEAFF,TRBV29-1,TRBJ1-1,few,NA
TGTGCCAGCAGCTTCGGGACTAGCGGGAGTATGAACGAGCAGTACTTC,CASSFGTSGSMNEQYF,TRBV5-4,TRBJ2-7,few,TRBD2
TGCGCCAGCAGCGAACAGGGGGCAGATACGCAGTATTTT,CASSEQGADTQYF,TRBV5-1,TRBJ2-3,NA,TRBD1
TGTGCCAGCAGTACAGGACTAGCGGGCGATGAGCAGTTCTTC,CASSTGLAGDEQFF,TRBV28,TRBJ2-1,many,TRBD2
TGTGCCAGCACTGTGGGGGAGACCCAGTACTTC,CASTVGETQYF,TRBV2,TRBJ2-5,NA,NA
TGTGCCAGCTCACCACCGACGGGCACTAACTATGGCTACACCTTC,CASSPPTGTNYGYTF,TRBV18,TRBJ1-2,few,NA
TGTGCCACCAGCGGGGCCAAGAGCACTGAAGCTTTCTTT,CATSGAKSTEAFF,TRBV15,TRBJ1-1,NA,NA
TGTGCCAGTAGTATGGAGCCGCAATTCCGGCCCCAGCATTTT,CASSMEPQFRPQHF,TRBV19,TRBJ1-5,NA,NA
TGCAGCGTTGCTGGGGACAGGGGCAACGAAAAACTGTTTTTT,CSVAGDRGNEKLFF,TRBV29-1,TRBJ1-4,many,TRBD1
TGTGCCAGCGGCTGGGCGGGGGGTGGCTCACCCCTCCACTTT,CASGWAGGGSPLHF,TRBV2,TRBJ1-6,NA,NA
TGTGCCAGCAGCATTGGACAGGGGACGAACACTGAAGCTTTCTTT,CASSIGQGTNTEAFF,TRBV7-9,TRBJ1-1,few,TRBD1
TGTGCCACCAGCGGGACTAGCGGGGGGTTCTCAGATACGCAGTATTTT,CATSGTSGGFSDTQYF,TRBV15,TRBJ2-3,NA,TRBD2
NA,CAISDRCGVRAVLRAGHQHF,TRBV10-3,TRBJ1-5,NA,NA
TGTGCCAGCAGTGACTCCGGGGATCGTTCCACCGGGGAGCTGTTTTTT,CASSDSGDRSTGELFF,TRBV6-4,TRBJ2-2,few,NA
TGTGCCATCAGTCGACAGGAGAACACTGAAGCTTTCTTT,CAISRQENTEAFF,TRBV10-3,TRBJ1-1,few,NA
TGTGCCAGCAGCTCAAACTACAGGGGCTCCTACAATGAGCAGTTCTTC,CASSSNYRGSYNEQFF,TRBV11-2,TRBJ2-1,NA,TRBD1
TGTGCCAGCAGCTACGGACAGAGCAATCAGCCCCAGCATTTT,CASSYGQSNQPQHF,TRBV6-6,TRBJ1-5,many,NA
TGTGCCAGTAGTTTGGCCAGCAACAATGAGCAGTTCTTC,CASSLASNNEQFF,TRBV19,TRBJ2-1,many,NA
TGTGCCAGCAGGGGACAGGGAGGCAATCAGCCCCAGTACTTC,CASRGQGGNQPQYF,TRBV28,TRBJ2-5,few,TRBD1